Below, 7 T cell receptor beta chains from the same sample are listed, as sequenced in a study of blood T cell repertoires in COVID-19. This table comes from immunoSEQ multiplex PCR, and its TCRdb copy is limited to in-frame clones, with some not included. The sample consists of 53,000 or so clones, roughly 85% of them appearing once. The sequenced material came from peripheral blood. The receptors derive from a man aged 55 to 70 with acute or convalescent COVID-19.

This clone occurred once. The gene calls are TRBV24-1 and TRBJ1-2, with D maybe TRBD1 (6 bases). Looked up from germline, CDR1 is KGHDR and CDR2 is SFDVKD. V lost 3 bases to trimming and J lost 4 bases, with 11 bases between them. This CDR3 is built from 14 residues. The CDR3 spells CATSDQQGRYGYTF. The CDR3 DNA reads as TGTGCCACCAGTGATCAACAGGGTCGCTATGGCTACACCTTC.

The genes are TRBV28 and TRBJ2-3; D might be TRBD1 (5 bases). Trimming took off 4 bases at V and 3 bases at J, with 17 bases between the two ends. The CDR3 loop spans 16 amino acids. CDR1 is MDHEN and CDR2 is SYDVKM in the germline V gene. In DNA, the CDR3 is TGTGCCAGCAGTTCGCCCCTTGGGCAGGGAACAGATACGCAGTATTTT. This gives the protein CASSSPLGQGTDTQYF.

This chain uses TRBV2 with TRBJ1-3; 7 bases line up with TRBD1. After removal of 8 bases from V and 4 bases from J, the junction contained 11 bases not matched to a gene. Germline V lookup: CDR1 SNHLY, CDR2 FYNNEI. The CDR3 loop spans 15 amino acids. The CDR3 DNA follows: TGTGCCAGCGGGGACTTACAGGGGCGGGGAAACACCATATATTTT. It is translated as CASGDLQGRGNTIYF.

In its sample, this clone was seen once. The chain recombines TRBV6-5 with TRBJ1-2; tentatively, D is TRBD1 (6 bases). The V end lost 2 bases, the J end lost 4 bases, and 8 bases lay between the germline ends. Germline CDR1 MNHEY, CDR2 SVGAGI. The CDR3 is 13 residues long. The chain's CDR3 is CASSYRTAYGYTF. CDR3 sequence (DNA): TGTGCCAGCAGTTACCGGACAGCCTATGGCTACACCTTC.

The gene calls are TRBV7-2 and TRBJ2-1; the match to TRBD1 covers 7 bases. Germline assignment: CDR1 SGHTA and CDR2 FQGNSA. V was clipped by 1 base and J by 6 bases; unmatched bases: 12. The length of the CDR3 is 17 residues. CDR3 coding DNA: TGTGCCAGCAGCTTAGAGTTCTGGACAGGACTGATCAATGAGCAGTTCTTC. Protein sequence: CASSLEFWTGLINEQFF.

The V call is TRBV5-8, the J call TRBJ1-5; possible D gene TRBD1, 6 bases. V was clipped by 4 bases and J by 3 bases, with 20 bases between them. The germline V gene encodes CDR1 SGHTS and CDR2 YDEGEE. This CDR3 has 17 amino acids. The CDR3 loop is CASSLPSPTGTNQPQHF. The CDR3, as DNA: TGTGCCAGCAGCCTCCCCTCCCCAACAGGGACCAATCAGCCCCAGCATTTT.

About this clone itself: This CDR3 is also generated by other DNA sequences in the sample. The chain is built from TRBV5-1 and TRBJ1-1; D ambiguous. CDR1 and CDR2 from the germline V gene are SGHRS and YFSETQ. The CDR3 contains 13 residues. Trimming removed 2 bases at V and 1 base at J, with 6 bases between. CDR3 DNA: TGCGCCAGCAGCTTACAAGAGAACACTGAAGCTTTCTTT. It encodes CASSLQENTEAFF.